This T cell receptor beta chain was obtained from a study of blood T cell repertoires in COVID-19. In the study's own analysis: Amplified reference gene primers provided the basis for estimating nucleated cell counts. TCRdb's table, derived via immunoSEQ multiplex PCR, lists solely in-frame clones and lacks some. That table is the source of V, J and clone size, and D and trimming were worked out from the DNA. Of 200,000 to 250,000 clones detected, around 88% appear once; the ten largest clones hold about 15%. Germline trimming cut 2 bases from V and 7 bases from J; bases unmatched to any gene: 4. The CDR3 spans 14 residues. The germline V gene encodes CDR1 MNHNS and CDR2 SASEGT. The participants were between about 18 and 90 years old and came from some 23 US areas.

The chain is built from TRBV6-1 and TRBJ2-1; TRBD2 aligns across 8 bases. Sequencing was done on a sample of PBMCs or T cells enriched from blood (not recorded which). The clonotype comes from a woman in her 50s with acute COVID-19. CDR3 loop: CASSESGRGNEQFF. As DNA, the CDR3 is TGTGCCAGCAGTGAAAGCGGGAGAGGGAATGAGCAGTTCTTC.